This TCR beta chain originates from a study of CD8+ T cells in alopecia areata. Extracted RNA was reverse transcribed, and the resulting cDNA served as sequencing template. Sequenced by immunoSEQ multiplex PCR; TCRdb stores in-frame clones only, minus some. This table holds 200,000 to 300,000 clones with no singletons; the top ten claim 1.2%. Germline lookup yields CDR1 NSHNY and CDR2 SYGAGN. V dropped 3 bases and J dropped 1; count of bases not matched to a gene: 1. The CDR3 totals 14 residues. This clone was observed a few times. A read error may be the cause here, since a much bigger clone is one base away. The genes and germline here are from mouse. The read gets to within 4 residues of the CDR3 end, and the germline J gene fills in the rest. The same CDR3 is also encoded by other DNA sequences in this sample. A sort of pooled cutaneous lymph node cells used CD4, CD8alpha, NKG2D, NKG2ACE and other stains.

Sample: CD4+ T cells sorted from a lymph node. The rearrangement uses TRBV13-1 and TRBJ2-1; 7 bases are a match to TRBD2. The TCR comes from a C3H/HeJ mouse with alopecia areata. Strain haplotype at MHC: H2-k. CDR3 DNA (partial): TGTGCCAGCAGTGTTGGGGGGAACTATGCT. Translated, it gives CASSVGGNYA. In full, the CDR3 reads CASSVGGNYAEQFF.